Listed here is a single T cell receptor beta chain. With V trimmed by 8 bases and J by 5 bases, 4 bases remained unmatched. The CDR3 covers 13 residues. Germline V CDR1 and CDR2: MNHEY, SMNVEV (reference sequence). The data derive from a study of T cells in Graves' hyperthyroidism and ophthalmopathy. The investigators amplified TCR beta CDR3 regions from RNA transcripts. First-round RT-PCR targeting the TCR CDR3 was performed with the HTBI primer set. TCRdb reprocessed the multiplex PCR reads with MiXCR, giving one entry per CDR3 protein. There are about 460,000 distinct CDR3 sequences in the sample; roughly 23% occur only once, and under 55% lies in the top ten. Inclusion characteristics of ophthalmopathy patients comprised a Clinical Activity Score of at least 3, a NOSPECS grade of at least 4, and duration under 3 months. Diagnostic assessment was based on clinical symptoms, serum thyroxine and TRAb, thyroid ultrasound and orbital computed tomography.

The chain links TRBV27 to TRBJ2-3; 10 bases agree with TRBD1. The receptor was derived from a woman aged 70-85 years with Graves' ophthalmopathy. Sequencing used blood. CDR3 amino acids: CASSDRGRDTQYF. CDR3 in DNA: TGTGCCAGCTCCGACAGGGGGCGAGATACGCAGTATTTT.